This T cell receptor beta chain appears in the sequencing data of a study of cytomegalovirus exposure and HLA in healthy donors (TCRdb year 2017). Regarding the complete study: An earlier analysis of some 500 of the donors reported 250 to 350 Gb of sequence data and some 120 million unique TCR beta sequences from about 180 million T cells. An early release that covered about 600 HLA-typed donors contained approximately 300 gigabases of sequencing data and around 85 million unique TCR sequences. Among the roughly 370 genotyped donors, more than 70% belonged to the genetic ancestry cluster associated with self-reported Caucasian donors. The study aimed to test whether signatures of past pathogen exposure could be identified by cataloging public T cell receptors. Using immunosequencing, the study profiled T cell repertoires from about 620 subjects and related those repertoires to cytomegalovirus serostatus. In addition to the first cohort of 666 subjects, a separate validation cohort of approximately 130 different subjects was used. High-throughput TCR immunosequencing, statistical association of individual TCRs with disease status, and machine learning were combined to predict cytomegalovirus infection status. To study patterns of TCR occurrence, a later analysis re-analyzed previously published TCR beta repertoires from several hundred donors and added high-resolution HLA genotyping. Rather than drawing on any new phenotypic data, the later analysis identified candidate immune exposures from TCR beta sequences and the way those sequences occurred across donors. To decide whether each TCR beta V gene segment behaved as functional or pseudogenic, an earlier analysis of fewer than 750 of the donors relied on high-throughput TCR beta sequencing. Donor age, sex, ethnicity and CMV serostatus were compiled together with the repertoire data. Genome-wide SNP genotypes for about 65% of the 666 donors were used in a later genetic analysis, which treated that subset as a discovery cohort. Every discovery cohort repertoire had been produced on one sequencing platform. HLA typing included class I and class II loci at four-digit resolution. The number of typed donors differed by locus: roughly 629-630 for A, B, C, DRB1 and DQB1; approximately 520 for DQA1; some 590 for DPA1; and roughly 450 for DPB1. About five DR-DQ haplotypes were treated as single units for association and clustering because of strong linkage in the cohort. Among roughly 400 genotyped donors of the cohort, an average of around 250,000 unique TCR beta nucleotide sequences was sequenced per donor, of which about 18% were non-productive.

CDR1 is given as LNHDA and CDR2 as SQIVND, both from the germline V gene (reference sequence). Trimming removed 6 bases from V and 2 bases from J; the gene matches leave 10 bases unexplained. Spanning cysteine to phenylalanine, the CDR3 consists of 17 amino acids. Only CDR3 DNA remains: 51 bases, in frame from the first base. As for this clone: Which antigen it targets is not known. No much larger clone exists at a distance of one base, and base qualities are not known.

The study at large found these results: Some IMGT-functional V segments, including TRBV6-2 and TRBV6-3, could not be told apart with the 87-base-pair reads, so those segments were excluded. Because HLA typing was missing for some donors at each locus, association tests included only the typed subset. In an earlier analysis of 587 of the donors, most TCR beta V segments appeared in productive rearrangements about 87% or about 30% of the time, broadly matching IMGT annotations. A few of the identified cytomegalovirus-associated TCR beta chains were confirmed in vitro to be specific for cytomegalovirus antigens. The only immune exposure information available for the cohort was CMV serostatus. Roughly uniform sequencing depth across donors was assumed in presence/absence analyses, although this assumption may not hold. A further reported finding was that TCR beta sequences accurately predicted the HLA-A and HLA-B alleles for most subjects in the first cohort. V-gene and J-gene trimming of TCR beta chains was associated with a missense DCLRE1C variant in a later genetic analysis, and the association was replicated in an independent cohort. A cluster of highly shared sequence variants was judged likely to represent a technical artifact of the sequencing pipeline. In the study, 150 to 200 TCR beta chains were listed as associated with cytomegalovirus. Compared with the approximately 600-donor mean, donors in an Asian-associated ancestry cluster had fewer N-insertions in productive TCRs, according to a later genetic analysis. According to a later analysis, most CMV-associated TCR beta chains appeared to be HLA-restricted, and the HLA associations seemed to be driven largely by CMV exposure. In a later analysis, TCR association rates were found to vary across HLA loci, with the most associated TCRs seen for DRB1 alleles and the fewest for HLA-C alleles. The classifier was reported to diagnose cytomegalovirus status with high specificity and sensitivity in both the original cohort and the validation cohort. Only TCR beta chains were sequenced in this cohort, and the absence of alpha or paired-chain data limited detectable features. In a later analysis, HLA-associated TCR beta chains showed more clonal expansion and lower generation probabilities than non-associated chains that were equally common. When HLA alleles, especially DR and DQ, strongly co-occurred, TCR associations were difficult to assign to individual alleles. Specific HLA alleles were associated with roughly 16,000 TCR beta sequences at a false discovery rate of 0.05 in a later analysis. Roughly 17 rarely observed V segments, including chromosome 9 orphons, were excluded from the earlier analysis of almost 600 of the donors because counts were too low. According to a later analysis, parvovirus B19, influenza, CMV and Epstein-Barr virus appeared linked to several top co-occurrence clusters. The authors suggested that the approach could potentially be extended to other disease states and immunological phenotypes. Linkage disequilibrium might explain the correlated functional status among segregating V segments, but an unknown experimental factor could not be excluded. Across donors, most TCR sequences were observed very rarely, whereas some public TCRs were present in many individuals.

The cohort comprised hundreds of healthy bone marrow donors. Cohort members were all nominally healthy when sampled, although unrecorded immune exposures were likely present. The donor tested CMV seronegative and was one of the 352 seronegative cohort members. Each donor provided a peripheral blood sample, and peripheral blood mononuclear cells were used for TCR beta sequencing. The Qiagen DNeasy Blood Extraction Kit was used to extract genomic DNA from the blood cell samples. Libraries were prepared through the immunoSEQ multiplex PCR assay. The multiplex PCR relied on a mix of 60 forward primers for TCR Vbeta segments and 13 reverse primers for TCR Jbeta segments. The CDR3 region of rearranged TCR beta genes was amplified from genomic DNA with a multiplex PCR assay. Amplified TCR beta libraries were sequenced as 87-base-pair reads on the Illumina HiSeq System. Turning to the authors' computational methods: Across the 700 or so repertoires, a later analysis counted approximately 75 million unique TCR beta chains, around 11 million of which were shared by at least two donors. To remove PCR and sequencing errors, raw reads were error-corrected and collapsed into unique sequences using a nearest-neighbor algorithm that merged closely related sequences. To assign V, D and J gene segments, CDR3 sequences were aligned to IMGT reference sequences. For a sequence to be retained, a match of at least six nucleotides to both a V gene segment and a J gene segment was required. Rearrangements were classified as productive when the CDR3 lacked stop codons and remained in frame with V and J, and all other rearrangements were classified as non-productive. CDR3 was defined by IMGT convention, running from the second conserved V-encoded cysteine to the conserved J-encoded phenylalanine. In an earlier analysis of 587 of the donors, sequences lacking an unambiguous match to a single V gene segment were excluded. In an earlier analysis of 587 of the donors, V segments were called functional above 56.7% productive rearrangements and were called segregating when the between-donor standard deviation exceeded 5%. A statistical classification framework was built to diagnose cytomegalovirus status from the catalog of TCR beta chain sequences. In a later analysis, TCR nucleotide sequences were compared against IMGT/GENE-DB human TR gene sequences so that V and J genes could be assigned. Using the TCRdist pipeline, a later analysis assigned CDR3 sequences along with most-parsimonious VDJ recombination scenarios. A later analysis defined each TCR beta chain by its CDR3 amino acid sequence plus V-gene family, and excluded reads lacking a unique V-gene family. To address suspected cross-contamination and a sequencing artifact, a later analysis removed 450 to 700 highly shared, low-generation-probability nucleotide sequences. For each public chain, a later analysis derived a clonal expansion index from normalized ranks of inferred template counts within each repertoire. In a later analysis, generation probabilities were computed using a VDJ recombination model fitted to out-of-frame rearrangements, and the results were checked against IGoR. A later analysis scored TCR-TCR, TCR-HLA and TCR-CMV co-occurrence with hypergeometric tests, applying a repertoire-size bias correction to TCR pairs. A later analysis estimated false discovery rates by permuting HLA or CMV assignments 20 times. A later analysis grouped co-occurring TCRs with DBSCAN, adding TCRdist sequence similarity when clustering within HLA-allele-positive subsets. For co-occurrence clustering, repertoires with fewer than 30,000 or more than 120,000 public chains were excluded, along with five or six repertoires with anomalous nucleotide sharing. Entries here come from immuneACCESS through TCRdb and include only in-frame sequences with V and J called. Some clones fail to appear in such tables; in the studies checked, an unresolved V gene covers under half of the shortfall, and the cause of the remainder is unknown. Clone size and V and J calls were adopted from that table, with D and trimming inferred from the DNA. This sample gives about 120,000 clones in total; over 75% of them show up just once. In total, the top ten clones hold 1.5% to 2% of the sample.

The source material was PBMCs. The receptor was isolated from a man aged 40-49 years in good health and CMV-seronegative. The chain was built from TRBV19 and TRBJ2-7, with TRBD2 matching 13 junction bases. The CDR3 protein sequence reads: CASSWTSGSNSPYEQYF. The nucleotides are TGTGCCAGTAGCTGGACTAGCGGGAGTAATTCGCCCTACGAGCAGTACTTC.